Shown below are 17 T cell receptor beta chains from a single sample sequenced in a study of cytomegalovirus exposure and HLA in healthy donors (dated by TCRdb to about 2017). Library construction relied on the immunoSEQ multiplex PCR assay. A mixture of 60 forward primers for TCR Vbeta segments and 13 reverse primers for TCR Jbeta segments was used in the multiplex PCR. Not all clones reach the TCRdb copy of this immuneACCESS table, which keeps in-frame sequences only. Checked studies attribute under half of the gap to unresolved V genes and leave the rest unexplained. Here the sample has about 160,000 clones; roughly 80% occur a single time. The top ten constitute approximately 1.2% of the sample. Sequencing was carried out using PBMCs. These receptors all come from a man aged 50-59 years in good health and CMV-seropositive.

The chain combines TRBV30 with TRBJ1-4, with D perhaps TRBD1 (5 bases). The ends were cut back, 2 bases at V and 5 bases at J, with 9 bases in the middle. The germline V gene encodes CDR1 GTSNPN and CDR2 SVGIG (reference sequence). This CDR3 contains 13 residues. The DNA of the CDR3 is TGTGCCTGGAGTACAGGACGAAATGAAAAACTGTTTTTT. Residues: CAWSTGRNEKLFF.

This rearrangement joins TRBV2 to TRBJ2-2; TRBD2 aligns across 7 bases. V was clipped by 5 bases and J by 4 bases; unmatched bases: 4. This CDR3 is built from 14 residues. Per the germline V gene, CDR1 is SNHLY and CDR2 is FYNNEI. The CDR3 loop reads CASSSSGTTGELFF. DNA of the CDR3: TGTGCCAGCAGTTCCAGCGGGACCACCGGGGAGCTGTTTTTT.

V and J are TRBV5-4 and TRBJ1-3, with TRBD1 matching over 10 bases. Unmatched junction bases numbered 2, after V lost 4 bases and J lost 7 bases. CDR1 and CDR2 from the germline V gene are SGHNT and YYREEE (reference sequence). The CDR3 runs 13 residues. The CDR3 spells CASSQGQGNTIYF. For the CDR3, the DNA is TGTGCCAGCAGCCAGGGACAGGGGAACACCATATATTTT.

The CDR3 region is CASSPTLAGDTYEQYF. The CDR3 region has the DNA TGTGCCAGCTCACCGACCCTAGCGGGAGATACCTACGAGCAGTACTTC. The chain employs TRBV18 and TRBJ2-7, with 10 bases that match TRBD2. From germline, CDR1 is KGHSH and CDR2 LQKENI. The CDR3 length is 16 residues. Unmatched junction bases numbered 7, after V lost 3 bases and J lost 2 bases.

The rearrangement uses TRBV5-4 and TRBJ2-7; maybe TRBD2 (6 bases). The CDR3 is 12 residues long. Per the germline V gene, CDR1 is SGHNT and CDR2 is YYREEE (reference sequence). Trimming left V 3 bases short and J 9 bases short, with 13 bases between. In DNA form, the CDR3 reads TGTGCCAGCAGCTCCGTCCCCGGGGGGCAGTACTTC. Translating gives CASSSVPGGQYF.

The table lists this clone with a count of one. The chain carries TRBV6-1 and TRBJ2-7; D not resolved. Germline assignment: CDR1 MNHNS and CDR2 SASEGT. V was cut by 7 bases and J by 1 base, with 14 bases left in between. This CDR3 has 14 residues. The CDR3 region is CASTPARQSYEQYF. CDR3 sequence (DNA): TGTGCCAGCACTCCTGCCCGCCAGTCCTACGAGCAGTACTTC.

CDR3 bases: TGTGCCAGCAGTTCCTCTGGACAGGAACGGGTTTTCTACAATGAGCAGTTCTTC. Its protein is CASSSSGQERVFYNEQFF. The rearrangement joins TRBV28 to TRBJ2-1; 7 bases agree with TRBD1. J gave up 3 bases and V 4 bases, and 15 bases lay outside the gene matches. The germline CDR1 and CDR2 sequences are MDHEN and SYDVKM. There are 18 residues in the CDR3.

The chain combines TRBV7-9 with TRBJ2-1; 7 positions agree with TRBD1. Germline assignment: CDR1 SEHNR and CDR2 FQNEAQ (reference sequence). The ends lost 5 bases at V and 2 bases at J; junction bases unmatched: 9. CDR3 size: 16 residues. The CDR3 DNA follows: TGTGCCAGCAGCCTACAGACAGGGATCCCCTACAATGAGCAGTTCTTC. This sequence encodes CASSLQTGIPYNEQFF.

The rearrangement joins TRBV5-1 to TRBJ2-2; D perhaps matches TRBD1 (6 bases). This CDR3 has 14 residues. CDR1 is SGHRS and CDR2 is YFSETQ in the germline V gene. With 5 bases removed from V and 1 base from J, the gap between germline ends came to 9 bases. CDR3 in DNA: TGCGCCAGCAGTTCACAGGGGAACACCGGGGAGCTGTTTTTT. This translates into CASSSQGNTGELFF. The whole variable domain, filled in from reference TRBV5-1 and TRBJ2-2, reads KAGVTQTPRYLIKTRGQQVTLSCSPISGHRSVSWYQQTPGQGLQFLFEYFSETQRNKGNFPGRFSGRQFSNSRSEMNVSTLELGDSALYLCASSSQGNTGELFFGEGSRLTVL.

This chain connects TRBV11-2 to TRBJ2-7, with 8 bases matching TRBD2. V dropped 5 bases and J dropped 3; count of bases not matched to a gene: 6. This CDR3 has 14 amino acids. Germline CDR1 and CDR2: SGHAT and FQNNGV. CDR3 sequence: CASSPGGPGYEQYF. CDR3 bases: TGTGCCAGCAGCCCGGGAGGGCCTGGCTACGAGCAGTACTTC.

CDR3 protein: CASSQTSGSYNEQFF. CDR3 bases: TGCGCCAGCAGCCAGACTAGCGGGAGCTACAATGAGCAGTTCTTC. The V gene is TRBV5-1, the J gene TRBJ2-1; 12 bases agree with TRBD2. V lost 4 bases to trimming and J lost 3 bases; unmatched junction nucleotides: 2. The CDR3 totals 15 residues. Germline CDR1 reads SGHRS; CDR2 reads YFSETQ.

This clone was recorded a few times. This chain uses TRBV25-1 with TRBJ2-5; 8 nucleotides agree with TRBD2. In germline, CDR1 is MGHDK, CDR2 SYGVNS. Germline trimming cut 3 bases from V and 5 bases from J; bases unmatched to any gene: 8. The CDR3 sequence is 15 residues long. CDR3 amino acids: CASSDAAGVDETQYF. The CDR3 region has the DNA TGTGCCAGCAGTGATGCAGCGGGAGTGGATGAGACCCAGTACTTC.

This clone was counted a few times. This rearrangement joins TRBV18 to TRBJ2-3; 7 bases fit TRBD1. The V and J ends lost 3 bases and 2 bases, in that order; junction bases with no gene match: 8. The V gene's germline CDR1 is KGHSH and CDR2 LQKENI. The CDR3 totals 16 residues. DNA of the CDR3: TGTGCCAGCTCACCTCCCGGGACAGTACTCACAGATACGCAGTATTTT. Its translation: CASSPPGTVLTDTQYF.

The genes are TRBV27 and TRBJ2-1; 7 bases map to TRBD2. Trimming took 8 bases from V and 3 from J; bases not matched to a gene: 7. The CDR3 is made up of 14 amino acids. Germline-derived CDR1 and CDR2 are MNHEY and SMNVEV (reference sequence). CDR3 loop: CASGTLAVYNEQFF. The CDR3 DNA sequence: TGTGCCAGCGGAACTCTAGCGGTCTACAATGAGCAGTTCTTC.

The chain carries TRBV11-2 and TRBJ1-1, with a possible D match to TRBD1 (5 bases). The V end was cut by 2 bases, the J end by 1 base, with 17 bases between. The CDR3 extends over 17 amino acids. Looked up from germline, CDR1 is SGHAT and CDR2 is FQNNGV. Written as DNA, the CDR3 is TGTGCCAGCAGCTTAAGCCGAACCCGGGGGGGGAACACTGAAGCTTTCTTT. This gives the protein CASSLSRTRGGNTEAFF.

V gene TRBV14 combines with J gene TRBJ2-1, with a weak D call TRBD2 (6 bases). This CDR3 is built from 18 residues. The V gene's germline CDR1 is SGHDN and CDR2 FVKESK. The V gene lost 1 base and the J gene lost 0 bases, with 16 bases spanning the gap. Written as DNA, the CDR3 is TGTGCCAGCAGCCAAGCCACCTCTAGCGATAGCTCCTACAATGAGCAGTTCTTC. As protein: CASSQATSSDSSYNEQFF.

The CDR3 is CASSLSAQRGSSYEQYF. Here the CDR3 DNA reads TGCGCCAGCAGCTTGTCCGCCCAAAGGGGTAGCTCCTACGAGCAGTACTTC. The rearrangement joins TRBV5-1 to TRBJ2-7; perhaps TRBD1 as D (5 bases). CDR1 and CDR2 (germline): SGHRS, YFSETQ. The CDR3 is 17 residues long. V was pared by 1 base and J by 0 bases, with 17 bases between.